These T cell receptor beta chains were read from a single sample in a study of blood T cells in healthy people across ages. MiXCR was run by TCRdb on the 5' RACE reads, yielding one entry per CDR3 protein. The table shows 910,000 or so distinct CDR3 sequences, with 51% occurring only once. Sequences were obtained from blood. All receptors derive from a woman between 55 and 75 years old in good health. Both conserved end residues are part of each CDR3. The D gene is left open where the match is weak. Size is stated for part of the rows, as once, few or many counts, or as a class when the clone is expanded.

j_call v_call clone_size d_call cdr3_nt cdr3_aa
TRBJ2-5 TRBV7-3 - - TGTGCCAGCAGCTTAAGGGGGCCGAAGGTGGGGGAGACCCAGTACTTC CASSLRGPKVGETQYF
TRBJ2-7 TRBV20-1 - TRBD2 TGCAGTGCTAGGAGCGGGGGAGAGTACGAGCAGTACTTC CSARSGGEYEQYF
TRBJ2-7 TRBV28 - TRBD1 TGTGCCAGCAGCCCCTTCCCGGGACAGTCGAAATACGAGCAGTACTTC CASSPFPGQSKYEQYF
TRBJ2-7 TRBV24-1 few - TGTGCCACCACCCTTCAGCGGCTGGACCTAGGGTACTTC CATTLQRLDLGYF
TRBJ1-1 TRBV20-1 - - TGCAGTGCTAGACGGGACGGTAAGGGGACTGAAGCTTTCTTT CSARRDGKGTEAFF
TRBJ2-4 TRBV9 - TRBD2 TGTGCCAGCAGCGGGACTAGCGGGTGGGCCAAAAACATTCAGTACTTC CASSGTSGWAKNIQYF
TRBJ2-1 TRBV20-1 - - TGCAGTGCTACTAGAGGGAGTGCCCTAGGAGAGCAGTTCTTC CSATRGSALGEQFF
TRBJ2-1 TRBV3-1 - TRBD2 TGTGCCAGCAGCCATTTTTTGGGCAGGGAGGGCCGGTCCTACAATGAGCAGTTCTTC CASSHFLGREGRSYNEQFF
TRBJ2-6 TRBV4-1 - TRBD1 TGCGCCAGCAGCCAAGGGGTTACAGGGGCTGGGGCCAACGTCCTGACTTTC CASSQGVTGAGANVLTF
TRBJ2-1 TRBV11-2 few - TGTGCCAGCAGCTTAGCGGCTAGCCACAATGAGCAGTTCTTC CASSLAASHNEQFF
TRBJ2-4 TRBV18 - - TGTGCCAGCTCACCGCCACAGGTTGGGGGAGCCAAAAACATTCAGTACTTC CASSPPQVGGAKNIQYF
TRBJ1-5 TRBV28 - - TGTGCCAGCAGTTTTCCAGCCAGGGGCGTCAATCAGCCCCAGCATTTT CASSFPARGVNQPQHF
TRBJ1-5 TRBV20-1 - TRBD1 TGCAGTGCTATTTGGGACAGGGGAGTGCAGCCCCAGCATTTT CSAIWDRGVQPQHF
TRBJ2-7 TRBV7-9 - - TGTGCCAGCAGCTCCGCCCGGGGAGAGTACGAGCAGTACTTC CASSSARGEYEQYF
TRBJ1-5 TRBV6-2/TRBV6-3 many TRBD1 TGTGCCAGCAGACTACAGGGGCGGACCCAGCCCCAGCATTTT CASRLQGRTQPQHF
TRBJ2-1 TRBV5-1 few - TGCGCCAGCAGCTTGGATGGGACACTATCGTACAATGAGCAGTTCTTC CASSLDGTLSYNEQFF
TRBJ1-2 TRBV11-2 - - TGTGCCAGCAGCCCCACCGGGGGGCACAGTGGCTACACCTTC CASSPTGGHSGYTF
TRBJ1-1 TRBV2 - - TGTGCCAGCGAACCTACGGGGCAGGGACACACTGAAGCTTTCTTT CASEPTGQGHTEAFF
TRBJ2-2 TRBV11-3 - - TGTGCCAGCAGCTTAGATGTGACCGGGGAGCTGTTTTTT CASSLDVTGELFF
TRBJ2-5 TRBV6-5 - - TGTGCCAGCAAGGGTCGGGAGACCCAGTACTTC CASKGRETQYF
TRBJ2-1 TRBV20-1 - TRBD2 TGCAGTGCTAGGGTGGGCAGGACTAGCGGGAGAAATGAGCAGTTCTTC CSARVGRTSGRNEQFF
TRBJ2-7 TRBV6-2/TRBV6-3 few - TGTGCCAGCAGTTACACCCGGGGGAGTCCTAACTTCTACGAGCAGTACTTC CASSYTRGSPNFYEQYF
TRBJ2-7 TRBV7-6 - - TGTGCCAGCAGCTTAGAAGTTGGGACCTACGAGCAGTACTTC CASSLEVGTYEQYF
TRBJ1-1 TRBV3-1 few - TGTGCCAGCAGCCAAGTATCCCGGGACACTGAAGCTTTCTTT CASSQVSRDTEAFF
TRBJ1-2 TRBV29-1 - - TGCAGCGTTGACGGGGGCGCAAACTATGGCTACACCTTC CSVDGGANYGYTF
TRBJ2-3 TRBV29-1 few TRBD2 TGCAGCGTGCTAGCGGGAGTAGGCACAGATACGCAGTATTTT CSVLAGVGTDTQYF
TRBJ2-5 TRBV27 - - TGTGCCAGCACTGGGCCGAACCGGGGGACCCAGTACTTC CASTGPNRGTQYF
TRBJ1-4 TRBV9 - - TGTGCCAGCAGCGTAGCGGTCAATGAAAAACTGTTTTTT CASSVAVNEKLFF
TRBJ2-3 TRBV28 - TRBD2 TGTGCCAGCAGTTTAGGCGGGGGTACAGATGCGCAGTATTTT CASSLGGGTDAQYF
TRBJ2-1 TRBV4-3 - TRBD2 TGCGCCAGCAGCCAAGGGGCTAGCGGGAGGAGTGAGCAGTTCTTC CASSQGASGRSEQFF